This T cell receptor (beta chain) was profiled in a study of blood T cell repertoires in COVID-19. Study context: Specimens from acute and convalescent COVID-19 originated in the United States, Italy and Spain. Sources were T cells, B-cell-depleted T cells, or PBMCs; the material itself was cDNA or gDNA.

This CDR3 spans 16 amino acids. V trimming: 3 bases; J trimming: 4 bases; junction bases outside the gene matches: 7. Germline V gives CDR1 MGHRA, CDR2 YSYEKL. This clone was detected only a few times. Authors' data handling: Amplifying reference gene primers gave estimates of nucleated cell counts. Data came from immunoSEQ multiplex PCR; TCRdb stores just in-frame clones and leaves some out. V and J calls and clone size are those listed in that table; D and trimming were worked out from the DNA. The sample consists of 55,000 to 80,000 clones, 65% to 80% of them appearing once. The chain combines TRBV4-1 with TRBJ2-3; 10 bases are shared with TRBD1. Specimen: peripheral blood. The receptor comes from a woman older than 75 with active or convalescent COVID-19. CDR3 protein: CASSHQGQGFPDTQYF. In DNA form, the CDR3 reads TGCGCCAGCAGCCACCAGGGACAGGGGTTCCCAGATACGCAGTATTTT.